Presented here are 25 T cell receptor beta chains from one specimen sequenced in a study of shared clonotypes between healthy human individuals. This table comes from immunoSEQ multiplex PCR, and its TCRdb copy is limited to in-frame clones, with some not included. In the table there are about 120,000 clones, 65% to 75% of which are singletons. Sequencing used memory CD8+ T cells sorted from blood. This sample's subset: CD45RO+ cells pooled with CCR7-negative TemRA cells. These receptors were obtained from a woman in her 30s in good health.

The chain recombines TRBV6-5 with TRBJ1-2; D remains ambiguous. Trimming took off 4 bases at V and 5 bases at J, with 14 bases between the two ends. Germline CDR1 and CDR2: MNHEY and SVGAGI. CDR3 length: 14 residues. CDR3 nucleotide sequence: TGTGCCAGCAGTTTGTATTATCCTGGATATGGCTACACCTTC. Its protein product is CASSLYYPGYGYTF.

The chain couples TRBV11-2 to TRBJ2-7, with 9 nucleotides matching TRBD2. V dropped 5 bases and J dropped 6; count of bases not matched to a gene: 8. This CDR3 contains 14 residues. The V gene's germline CDR1 is SGHAT and CDR2 FQNNGV. CDR3 sequence: CASSLGGSGSEQYF. The CDR3 nucleotides read TGTGCCAGCAGCCTTGGCGGTAGCGGGAGCGAGCAGTACTTC.

V and J are TRBV27 and TRBJ2-2, with 11 bases fitting TRBD2. V lost 2 bases to trimming and J lost 8 bases; unmatched junction nucleotides: 7. CDR1 and CDR2 (germline): MNHEY, SMNVEV (reference sequence). CDR3 size: 16 residues. CDR3 nucleotide sequence: TGTGCCAGCAGTTTAGAAGTAGCGGGAGGGTCGGGGGAGCTGTTTTTT. Residues: CASSLEVAGGSGELFF.

The CDR3 spells CASSVGIHQPQHF. The CDR3 DNA reads TGTGCCAGCAGTGTTGGGATACATCAGCCCCAGCATTTT. The V gene is TRBV2, the J gene TRBJ1-5; D is unresolved. Germline-derived CDR1 and CDR2 are SNHLY and FYNNEI. Trimming shortened V by 4 bases and J by 5 bases, and 9 bases separated the two germline ends. This CDR3 has 13 amino acids. Full variable domain (missing parts from reference TRBV2 and TRBJ1-5): EPEVTQTPSHQVTQMGQEVILRCVPISNHLYFYWYRQILGQKVEFLVSFYNNEISEKSEIFDDQFSVERPDGSNFTLKIRSTKLEDSAMYFCASSVGIHQPQHFGDGTRLSIL.

V usage is TRBV14 and J usage is TRBJ2-1; maybe TRBD2 (5 bases). The CDR3 extends over 19 amino acids. Germline CDR1 SGHDN, CDR2 FVKESK. Trimming shortened V by 0 bases and J by 0 bases, and 18 bases separated the two germline ends. The CDR3 region has the DNA TGTGCCAGCAGCCAAGATCGGTTAGCTAGCCATAGCTCCTACAATGAGCAGTTCTTC. Protein product: CASSQDRLASHSSYNEQFF.

This rearrangement joins TRBV27 to TRBJ2-7, with a weak D call TRBD2 (6 bases). Deletions cut 5 bases from V and 0 bases from J, with 23 bases between. Germline CDR1 MNHEY, CDR2 SMNVEV (reference sequence). The CDR3 is 18 amino acids. The CDR3 loop is CASSLLLPRRGVSYEQYF. CDR3 sequence (DNA): TGTGCCAGCAGTCTACTCCTTCCGCGGAGGGGAGTCTCCTACGAGCAGTACTTC.

This chain uses TRBV5-6 with TRBJ2-7; D gene uncertain. Looked up from germline, CDR1 is SGHDT and CDR2 is YYEEEE. This CDR3 has 14 residues. V shed 4 bases and J shed 6 bases, with 17 bases lying between them. The CDR3: CASSPSADKLEQYF. CDR3 sequence (DNA): TGTGCCAGCAGCCCTTCGGCAGATAAGCTCGAGCAGTACTTC.

V and J are TRBV2 and TRBJ1-5; D may be TRBD1 (6 bases). The CDR3 sequence is 18 residues long. Germline CDR1 reads SNHLY; CDR2 reads FYNNEI. The germline V and J ends were trimmed by 6 bases and 0 bases, with 21 bases remaining between them. The CDR3 sequence: CASREMRTAAYSNQPQHF. CDR3 in DNA: TGTGCCAGCAGAGAAATGAGGACAGCCGCATATAGCAATCAGCCCCAGCATTTT.

At least ten counts were recorded for this clone. This rearrangement joins TRBV16 to TRBJ2-7; 7 nucleotides agree with TRBD2. The CDR3 length is 15 residues. V was pared by 4 bases and J by 0 bases, with 6 bases of the junction left unmatched. From germline, CDR1 is KGHSY and CDR2 FQNENV. The CDR3 here is CASSLGTTSSYEQYF. DNA for the CDR3: TGTGCCAGCAGCCTTGGGACTACCAGCTCCTACGAGCAGTACTTC.

The CDR3 loop is CASSRGWTSGKETQYF. Written as DNA, the CDR3 is TGTGCCAGCAGCAGGGGCTGGACTAGCGGAAAAGAGACCCAGTACTTC. The gene calls are TRBV7-8 and TRBJ2-5; 10 nucleotides align to TRBD2. V shed 5 bases, J shed 3 bases, and the junction held 9 bases outside the gene matches. The germline CDR1 and CDR2 sequences are SGHVS and FQNEAQ. The CDR3 has 16 amino acids.

This clone has just a few counts. The chain is built from TRBV10-3 and TRBJ2-1, with D possibly being TRBD1 or TRBD2 (5 bases each). The CDR3 is 18 residues long. The germline CDR1 and CDR2 sequences are ENHRY and SYGVKD. Trimming shortened V by 10 bases and J by 0 bases, and 25 bases separated the two germline ends. The CDR3 is CANGGDASRPSSYNEQFF. In DNA, the CDR3 is TGTGCCAACGGTGGGGACGCGAGCCGCCCTAGCTCCTACAATGAGCAGTTCTTC.

The chain carries TRBV4-1 and TRBJ1-5; tentatively, D is TRBD1 (5 bases). With 7 bases removed from V and 7 bases from J, the gap between germline ends came to 23 bases. Germline V lookup: CDR1 MGHRA, CDR2 YSYEKL. CDR3 length: 16 residues. CDR3 sequence reads: CASTRNPLGGEQPQHF. CDR3 in DNA: TGCGCCAGCACCCGAAACCCCCTCGGGGGGGAACAGCCCCAGCATTTT.

This clone was recorded at least ten times. The chain carries TRBV29-1 and TRBJ2-7, with no clear D. The ends were cut back, 5 bases at V and 3 bases at J, with 17 bases in the middle. The CDR3 runs to 14 residues. Germline V gives CDR1 SQVTM, CDR2 ANQGSEA. In DNA form, the CDR3 reads TGCAGCGTTCTGTTAACAGATCCTGTCTACGAGCAGTACTTC. It codes for CSVLLTDPVYEQYF.

The gene calls are TRBV7-6 and TRBJ2-5; D may be TRBD2 (5 bases). The CDR3 totals 17 residues. Trimming pared 1 base from V and 1 base from J, leaving 16 bases between. In germline, CDR1 is SGHVS, CDR2 FNYEAQ. In DNA form, the CDR3 reads TGTGCCAGCAGCTTAGATGGATTACTAGACTCCCAAGAGACCCAGTACTTC. The encoded protein is CASSLDGLLDSQETQYF.

This clone was recorded at least ten times. V usage is TRBV5-1 and J usage is TRBJ1-1; possibly TRBD1 for D (5 bases). The ends were cut back, 0 bases at V and 4 bases at J, with 13 bases in the middle. This CDR3 comprises 15 residues. CDR1 and CDR2 (germline): SGHRS, YFSETQ. CDR3 DNA sequence: TGCGCCAGCAGCTTGGGACAGTCGGTTGGCACTGAAGCTTTCTTT. Encoded protein: CASSLGQSVGTEAFF.

In its sample, this clone was seen a few times. The CDR3 DNA reads as TGTGCCACCAGCAGAGATGCCGGGACAGGGAATGAAAAACTGTTTTTT. Translating it yields CATSRDAGTGNEKLFF. This sequence joins TRBV15 and TRBJ1-4; TRBD1 aligns across 9 bases. Germline V gene data show CDR1 as LNHNV and CDR2 as YYDKDF (reference sequence). V was clipped by 0 bases and J by 5 bases; unmatched bases: 4. The CDR3 is made up of 16 amino acids. Looking up the rest from reference TRBV15 and TRBJ1-4 gives the full variable domain: DAMVIQNPRYQVTQFGKPVTLSCSQTLNHNVMYWYQQKSSQAPKLLFHYYDKDFNNEADTPDNFQSRRPNTSFCFLDIRSPGLGDTAMYLCATSRDAGTGNEKLFFGSGTQLSVL.

V usage is TRBV2 and J usage is TRBJ1-3, with D uncertain. This CDR3 has 18 amino acids. Germline V CDR1 and CDR2: SNHLY, FYNNEI. V lost 4 bases and J 0 bases, leaving 19 bases between the germline ends. CDR3 protein: CASSVFPAPVPSGNTIYF. CDR3 bases: TGTGCCAGCAGTGTTTTCCCCGCGCCGGTTCCCTCTGGAAACACCATATATTTT.

The rearrangement joins TRBV6-6 to TRBJ2-3; 11 bases map to TRBD2. The CDR3 has 16 amino acids. Trimming removed 4 bases from V and 2 bases from J; junction bases left unmatched: 5. CDR1 MNHNY and CDR2 SVGAGI come from the germline V gene (reference sequence). The CDR3 DNA follows: TGTGCCAGCAGTTCTCGACTAGCGGGGTACACAGATACGCAGTATTTT. It encodes CASSSRLAGYTDTQYF.

The chain uses TRBV10-2 and TRBJ1-1; 10 bases line up with TRBD1. J gave up 5 bases and V 6 bases, and 9 bases lay outside the gene matches. Germline V gene data show CDR1 as WSHSY and CDR2 as SAAADI. CDR3 length: 15 amino acids. CDR3 in amino acids: CASRRGQGEMTEAFF. The CDR3 nucleotides read TGCGCCAGCAGAAGAGGACAGGGGGAGATGACTGAAGCTTTCTTT.

V is TRBV19 and J is TRBJ1-2, with D maybe TRBD1 (6 bases). This CDR3 contains 16 residues. Germline V gene lookup returns CDR1 LNHDA and CDR2 SQIVND (reference sequence). Deletions cut 3 bases from V and 0 bases from J, with 14 bases between. CDR3 nucleotides: TGTGCCAGTAGTATTCATGAGGGGACACCTAACTATGGCTACACCTTC. Amino acid sequence: CASSIHEGTPNYGYTF.

This clone occurred once. The chain couples TRBV7-8 to TRBJ2-7, with TRBD2 matching over 9 bases. CDR3 length: 14 residues. Trimming at V came to 6 bases and at J to 4 bases, leaving 7 bases not matched to a gene. CDR1 and CDR2 from the germline V gene are SGHVS and FQNEAQ. CDR3 sequence: CASSYAGGSYEQYF. In DNA form, the CDR3 reads TGTGCCAGCAGTTACGCGGGAGGGAGTTACGAGCAGTACTTC.

The chain carries TRBV7-9 and TRBJ2-7; no definite D call. Germline lookup yields CDR1 SEHNR and CDR2 FQNEAQ (reference sequence). Deletions cut 5 bases from V and 3 bases from J, with 11 bases between. This CDR3 has 13 residues. This CDR3 is CASSRTVFYEQYF. CDR3 bases: TGTGCCAGCAGCCGGACGGTATTCTACGAGCAGTACTTC.

V gene TRBV25-1 combines with J gene TRBJ1-2; D is unresolved. The CDR3 length is 14 residues. Trimming shortened V by 6 bases and J by 2 bases, and 13 bases separated the two germline ends. The germline V gene encodes CDR1 MGHDK and CDR2 SYGVNS. CDR3 in DNA: TGTGCCAGCAGCGACGGGAAACGGAACTATGGCTACACCTTC. This codes for CASSDGKRNYGYTF.

The rearrangement uses TRBV28 and TRBJ1-1, with D possibly matching TRBD1 (6 bases). The CDR3 is 15 residues long. V lost 3 bases, J lost 6 bases, and 17 bases lay in between. The germline CDR1 and CDR2 sequences are MDHEN and SYDVKM. CDR3 coding DNA: TGTGCCAGCAGTTTCGGTCGCCCGGACAGACCTGAAGCTTTCTTT. Amino acid sequence: CASSFGRPDRPEAFF.

The V gene is TRBV2, the J gene TRBJ1-1; 7 bases align to TRBD1. Germline loops: CDR1 SNHLY, CDR2 FYNNEI. The CDR3 extends over 15 amino acids. Unmatched junction bases numbered 8, after V lost 7 bases and J lost 0 bases. As DNA, the CDR3 is TGTGCCAGCAAGAAACTGACAGGGTTGAACACTGAAGCTTTCTTT. Translation: CASKKLTGLNTEAFF. Full variable domain (missing parts from reference TRBV2 and TRBJ1-1): EPEVTQTPSHQVTQMGQEVILRCVPISNHLYFYWYRQILGQKVEFLVSFYNNEISEKSEIFDDQFSVERPDGSNFTLKIRSTKLEDSAMYFCASKKLTGLNTEAFFGQGTRLTVV.